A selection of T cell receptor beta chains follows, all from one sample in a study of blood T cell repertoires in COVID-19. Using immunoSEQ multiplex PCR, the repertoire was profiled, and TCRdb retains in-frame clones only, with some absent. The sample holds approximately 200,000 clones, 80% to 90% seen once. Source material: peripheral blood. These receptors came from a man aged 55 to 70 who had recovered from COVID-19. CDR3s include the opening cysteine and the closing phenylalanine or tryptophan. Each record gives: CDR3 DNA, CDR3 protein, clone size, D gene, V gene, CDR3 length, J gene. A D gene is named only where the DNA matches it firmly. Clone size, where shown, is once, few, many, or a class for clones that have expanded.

TGTGCCAGCAGCTTTAGCGGTGAAGAGACCCAGTACTTC | CASSFSGEETQYF | . | . | TRBV7-8 | 13 | TRBJ2-5
TGCAGCGTGAGACAGGGATGGGGTCAGCCCCAGCATTTT | CSVRQGWGQPQHF | . | TRBD1 | TRBV29-1 | 13 | TRBJ1-5
TGCAGCGTCCGAAGGGGGGGCCGGACCGGGGAGCTGTTTTTT | CSVRRGGRTGELFF | . | . | TRBV29-1 | 14 | TRBJ2-2
TGTGCCAGTACTCTACAGGGGGCTCAGGGAAACACCATATATTTT | CASTLQGAQGNTIYF | once | TRBD1 | TRBV19 | 15 | TRBJ1-3
TGTGCCAGTAGTATAGATCTGGCAGGGTACTCCTACGAGCAGTACTTC | CASSIDLAGYSYEQYF | . | . | TRBV19 | 16 | TRBJ2-7
TGTGCCTGGATACCGACAGGGAATTCACCCCTCCACTTT | CAWIPTGNSPLHF | . | TRBD1 | TRBV30 | 13 | TRBJ1-6
TGTGCAGCGGACAGCGCCAATGAAAAACTGTTTTTT | CAADSANEKLFF | . | . | TRBV30 | 12 | TRBJ1-4
TGTGCCAGCAGCCATAGTTCCTCAAGCACAGATACGCAGTATTTT | CASSHSSSSTDTQYF | . | . | TRBV5-4 | 15 | TRBJ2-3
TGCGCCAGCAGCTTGGCTGGAGCTAACTATGGCTACACCTTC | CASSLAGANYGYTF | . | . | TRBV5-1 | 14 | TRBJ1-2
TGTGCCAGCAGCGACTCCGGGACAGGAGAGCTTAGTGAAAAACTGTTTTTT | CASSDSGTGELSEKLFF | . | TRBD1 | TRBV7-6 | 17 | TRBJ1-4
TGTGCCAGCAGCTCTCTAGGGGGCGAGCAGTACTTC | CASSSLGGEQYF | . | . | TRBV7-9 | 12 | TRBJ2-7
TGTGCCTGGAGTGCGGGGGGCGCGGGTGGCTACACCTTC | CAWSAGGAGGYTF | once | . | TRBV30 | 13 | TRBJ1-2
TGTGCCAGCAGCCAGCAGGCCCTGACAAAATACTATGGCTACACCTTC | CASSQQALTKYYGYTF | . | . | TRBV4-2 | 16 | TRBJ1-2
TGTGCCAGCCTAGCGGGCAATCAGCCCCAGCATTTT | CASLAGNQPQHF | few | . | TRBV28 | 12 | TRBJ1-5
TGTGCCAGCAGCTTGGCCGGGGAGACAGGGAACAATCAGCCCCAGCATTTT | CASSLAGETGNNQPQHF | . | TRBD1 | TRBV5-6 | 17 | TRBJ1-5
TGTGCCAGTAGTATAGCGGGTAGCGGGTTCAGGGAGACCCAGTACTTC | CASSIAGSGFRETQYF | . | TRBD2 | TRBV19 | 16 | TRBJ2-5
TGTGCCAGCAGCCAAGAATCGACCGGGAGCACTGAAGCTTTCTTT | CASSQESTGSTEAFF | . | . | TRBV4-2 | 15 | TRBJ1-1
TGTGCCAGCAGCTTAGATAGGGCAGGGGGTGGTACACCCCTCCACTTT | CASSLDRAGGGTPLHF | . | TRBD1 | TRBV11-2 | 16 | TRBJ1-6
TGTGCCAGCATGGGGGCCTATAAAATCGGCCCCATATATTTT | CASMGAYKIGPIYF | . | . | TRBV6-1 | 14 | TRBJ1-3
TGTGCCAGCAGGGCCGGGACAGGGACTAGAAAGCAGTACTTC | CASRAGTGTRKQYF | . | . | TRBV3-1/TRBV3-2 | 14 | TRBJ2-7
TGTGCCAGCAGATCCACAGGGGGCGCCTACAATGAGCAGTTCTTC | CASRSTGGAYNEQFF | . | TRBD1 | TRBV6-5 | 15 | TRBJ2-1
TGTGCCAGCAGTCCCGACATTAGCACAGATACGCAGTATTTT | CASSPDISTDTQYF | . | . | TRBV6-4 | 14 | TRBJ2-3
TGTGCCAGCAGTTTATGGGGGACTAGCGGGAGGGCCTTCTACAATGAGCAGTTCTTC | CASSLWGTSGRAFYNEQFF | . | TRBD2 | TRBV28 | 19 | TRBJ2-1
TGTGCCAGCAGCCTAGGGGACAGGGTTAATTCACCCCTCCACTTT | CASSLGDRVNSPLHF | . | TRBD1 | TRBV11-2 | 15 | TRBJ1-6